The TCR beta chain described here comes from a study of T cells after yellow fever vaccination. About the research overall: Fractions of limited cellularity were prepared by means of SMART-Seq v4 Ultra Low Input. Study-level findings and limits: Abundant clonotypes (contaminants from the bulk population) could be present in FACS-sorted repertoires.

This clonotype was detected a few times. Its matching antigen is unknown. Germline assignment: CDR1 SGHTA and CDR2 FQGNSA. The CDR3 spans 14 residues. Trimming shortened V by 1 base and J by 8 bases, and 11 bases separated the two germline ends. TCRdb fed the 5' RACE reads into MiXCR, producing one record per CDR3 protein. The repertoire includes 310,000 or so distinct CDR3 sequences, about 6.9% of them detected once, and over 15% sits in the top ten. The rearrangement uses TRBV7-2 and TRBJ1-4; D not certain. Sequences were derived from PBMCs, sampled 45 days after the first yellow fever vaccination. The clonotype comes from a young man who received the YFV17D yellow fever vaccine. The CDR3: CASSLGPGGEKLFF. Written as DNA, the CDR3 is TGTGCCAGCAGCTTAGGACCGGGTGGCGAAAAACTGTTTTTT.